One sample yielded the 4 T cell receptor beta chains listed below, sequenced in a study of T cell responses to AZD1222 COVID-19 vaccine. Method: immunoSEQ multiplex PCR; TCRdb's copy keeps in-frame clones and lacks some. The sample has around 200,000 clones; just over 90% are singletons. The sample here was peripheral blood, taken on day 0 of AZD1222 vaccination. The receptors originated from an adult in good health.

The chain has TRBV19 and TRBJ1-6, with TRBD1 matching over 7 bases. This CDR3 comprises 15 residues. Germline V gene data show CDR1 as LNHDA and CDR2 as SQIVND (reference sequence). V trimming: 0 bases; J trimming: 11 bases; junction bases outside the gene matches: 7. In nucleotides, the CDR3 is TGTGCCAGTAGTATAGACGGGACAGATTTAACACCCCTCCACTTT. Protein product: CASSIDGTDLTPLHF.

The V and J genes are TRBV25-1 and TRBJ1-6; 7 bases are a match to TRBD1. The CDR3 has 14 residues. The V and J ends lost 8 bases and 2 bases, in that order; junction bases with no gene match: 3. Germline CDR1 reads MGHDK; CDR2 reads SYGVNS. CDR3 region: CASAGGPYNSPLHF. CDR3 DNA sequence: TGTGCCAGCGCAGGGGGTCCCTATAATTCACCCCTCCACTTT.

V is TRBV7-9 and J is TRBJ1-1, with 10 bases identical to TRBD1. CDR1 is SEHNR and CDR2 is FQNEAQ in the germline V gene (reference sequence). The CDR3 sequence is 15 residues long. The trim removed 3 bases at V and 6 bases at J, leaving 7 bases unmatched. The CDR3 DNA is TGTGCCAGCAGCTTGGACGGACAGGGGGGCCCTGAAGCTTTCTTT. Translation gives CASSLDGQGGPEAFF.

This clone was found once. The chain links TRBV5-1 to TRBJ2-5, with 7 bases fitting TRBD1. Germline lookup yields CDR1 SGHRS and CDR2 YFSETQ. J lost 1 base, V lost 0 bases, and 6 bases had no gene match. The CDR3 has 16 amino acids. This chain's CDR3 is CASSLGSGQAQETQYF. The CDR3 nucleotides read TGCGCCAGCAGCTTGGGAAGCGGACAGGCCCAAGAGACCCAGTACTTC.